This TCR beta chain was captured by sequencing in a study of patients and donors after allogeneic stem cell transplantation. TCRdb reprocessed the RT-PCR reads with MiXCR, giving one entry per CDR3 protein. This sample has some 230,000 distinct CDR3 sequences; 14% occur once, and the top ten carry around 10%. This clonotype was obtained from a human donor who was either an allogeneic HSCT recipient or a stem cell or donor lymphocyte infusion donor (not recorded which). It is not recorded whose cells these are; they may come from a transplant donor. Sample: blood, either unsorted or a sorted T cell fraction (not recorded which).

CDR3 residues: CASSQRAGLDGYTF. The CDR3 nucleotides are TGCGCCAGCAGCCAGAGGGCTGGGTTGGATGGCTACACCTTC. The V call is TRBV4-3, the J call TRBJ1-2; D is unclear. The CDR3 has 14 amino acids. Germline loops: CDR1 LGHNA, CDR2 YSLEER. Trimming took off 3 bases at V and 6 bases at J, with 14 bases between the two ends.